The present T cell receptor beta chain was sequenced within a study of blood T cells in healthy people across ages. Primed by a sample-barcoded 5' primer and a J-beta primer mix, a second PCR proceeded for about 7 to 11 cycles. MiXCR was run by TCRdb on the 5' RACE reads, yielding one entry per CDR3 protein. The data show approximately 1,000,000 distinct CDR3 sequences, around two fifths seen once. Findings and limits, study-wide: TCR beta diversity correlated strongly with naive T cell percentage.

This CDR3 has 13 residues. Concerning this clonotype itself: As yet, its antigen is unknown.

This receptor was taken from a man aged 18 to 30 in good health. The V and J genes are TRBV12-3 or TRBV12-4 and TRBJ2-7; weak D call: TRBD2 (5 bases). The closer fit of TRBJ2-5 to the DNA end suggests the J call may be wrong. The sequencing input was blood. The CDR3 is CASSQLGVGTQYF. In DNA form, the CDR3 reads TGTGCCAGCAGTCAATTGGGAGTGGGGACCCAGTACTTC.